The 20 T cell receptor beta chains presented below share a single source sample, sequenced in a study of blood T cell repertoires in COVID-19. The method was immunoSEQ multiplex PCR; TCRdb's version includes in-frame clones alone and lacks a portion of them. The sample shows 150,000 to 200,000 clones, almost 80% of them seen only once. The sample was PBMCs or T cells enriched from blood (not recorded which). These receptors came from a woman aged 45-65 years who had recovered from COVID-19.

V is TRBV6-5 and J is TRBJ2-2; D remains ambiguous. This CDR3 has 14 amino acids. The germline gives CDR1 MNHEY, CDR2 SVGAGI. Trimming removed 0 bases at V and 5 bases at J, with 7 bases between. The chain's CDR3 is CASSYSKTTGELFF. CDR3 sequence (DNA): TGTGCCAGCAGTTACTCGAAGACTACCGGGGAGCTGTTTTTT.

This chain uses TRBV5-6 with TRBJ1-3; TRBD1 aligns across 8 bases. J was trimmed by 2 bases and V by 2 bases; bases with no gene match: 6. The CDR3 has 16 residues. Germline CDR1 and CDR2: SGHDT and YYEEEE. The chain's CDR3 is CASSLGPGGTGNTIYF. The CDR3 bases are TGTGCCAGCAGCTTAGGCCCAGGGGGCACTGGAAACACCATATATTTT.

The V and J genes are TRBV18 and TRBJ2-2; TRBD1 matches 8 bases. The germline V gene has CDR1 KGHSH and CDR2 LQKENI. This CDR3 comprises 16 residues. With 0 bases clipped from V and 5 bases from J, the junction kept 5 bases outside the gene matches. CDR3 residues: CASSPPAGGLTGELFF. CDR3 nucleotides: TGTGCCAGCTCACCACCAGCAGGGGGCCTAACCGGGGAGCTGTTTTTT.

The chain combines TRBV3-1 (or the pseudogene TRBV3-2) with TRBJ1-2; D perhaps matches TRBD1 (5 bases). The CDR3 consists of 14 residues. Looked up from germline, CDR1 is LGHDT and CDR2 is YNNKEL (reference sequence). V gave up 0 bases and J gave up 7 bases, with 12 bases separating them. The CDR3 loop is CASSQDAGVGGYTF. CDR3 sequence (DNA): TGTGCCAGCAGCCAAGATGCGGGGGTCGGTGGCTACACCTTC.

This clone was seen a few times. The chain recombines TRBV29-1 with TRBJ1-6; D unclear. The length of the CDR3 is 15 residues. In germline, CDR1 is SQVTM, CDR2 ANQGSEA. Trimming removed 6 bases from V and 8 bases from J, with 20 bases in between. The CDR3 nucleotides are TGCAGCGTAAGGCGAGACTCGGAGCTTCATTCACCCCTCCACTTT. Translating gives CSVRRDSELHSPLHF.

The chain is built from TRBV7-8 and TRBJ2-7; weak D call: TRBD2 (5 bases). This CDR3 is built from 13 residues. Germline V CDR1 and CDR2: SGHVS, FQNEAQ. V was trimmed by 6 bases and J by 2 bases, leaving 11 bases between them. CDR3 nucleotides: TGTGCCAGCAGAAAAGCCGGGGCCTACGAGCAGTACTTC. It yields the protein CASRKAGAYEQYF.

The chain links TRBV27 to TRBJ2-6, with D maybe TRBD2 (5 bases). Germline values: CDR1 MNHEY, CDR2 SMNVEV (reference sequence). The V gene lost 8 bases and the J gene lost 0 bases, with 5 bases spanning the gap. CDR3 size: 13 residues. The CDR3 nucleotides read TGTGCCAGCCGGGACTCTGGGGCCAACGTCCTGACTTTC. This encodes CASRDSGANVLTF.

This clone was picked up a small number of times. Other DNA sequences in the same sample also yield this CDR3. J is TRBJ1-1 and V is TRBV5-1, with 8 bases aligning to TRBD1. V lost 4 bases, J lost 5 bases, and 4 bases stayed unmatched. The CDR3 is 13 amino acids. CDR1 and CDR2 from the germline V gene are SGHRS and YFSETQ. The chain's CDR3 is CASSVTGGTEAFF. DNA of the CDR3: TGCGCCAGCAGCGTCACAGGGGGGACTGAAGCTTTCTTT.

The J gene is TRBJ2-2, the V gene TRBV28; a weak D match, TRBD1 (6 bases). Germline V CDR1 and CDR2: MDHEN, SYDVKM. CDR3 length: 14 residues. V dropped 1 base and J dropped 6 bases, with 9 bases sitting between them. The CDR3 DNA is TGTGCCAGCAGTTTATACAACAGGGCCGGGGAGCTGTTTTTT. It codes for CASSLYNRAGELFF.

V gene TRBV5-5 combines with J gene TRBJ1-1, with D maybe TRBD1 (6 bases). CDR1 is SGHKS, CDR2 YYEKEE, per germline (reference sequence). Trimming left V 4 bases short and J 4 bases short, with 11 bases between. The CDR3 is 13 residues long. DNA of the CDR3: TGTGCCAGCAGCCTGGGGACATCCACTGAAGCTTTCTTT. It yields the protein CASSLGTSTEAFF.

The chain is built from TRBV19 and TRBJ2-1; the match to TRBD2 covers 13 bases. The CDR3 is 18 amino acids. V lost 6 bases to trimming and J lost 15 bases; unmatched junction nucleotides: 23. Germline lookup yields CDR1 LNHDA and CDR2 SQIVND (reference sequence). In nucleotides, the CDR3 is TGTGCCAGTAGGACATCCCAGGGGACTAGCGGGATCATCTCGGGCTTGTTCTTC. Amino acids: CASRTSQGTSGIISGLFF.

In its sample, this clone was seen once. Written as DNA, the CDR3 is TGTGCCAGCACGCCAGATCCAAACGAGCAGTACTTC. This codes for CASTPDPNEQYF. The chain carries TRBV7-9 and TRBJ2-7; D gene ambiguous. This CDR3 is 12 amino acids long. V dropped 7 bases and J dropped 5 bases, with 12 bases sitting between them. Germline V lookup: CDR1 SEHNR, CDR2 FQNEAQ (reference sequence).

The chain is built from TRBV18 and TRBJ1-2; 8 nucleotides align to TRBD1. The junction had 5 bases not matched to a gene; V was cut back by 6 bases and J by 8 bases. Germline V gene lookup returns CDR1 KGHSH and CDR2 LQKENI. This CDR3 has 12 residues. The CDR3 region has the DNA TGTGCCAGCTCGGCCGGGACAGGCGGCTACACCTTC. Translation gives CASSAGTGGYTF.

The rearrangement uses TRBV19 and TRBJ2-3; 7 nucleotides align to TRBD2. Germline V gene sequence: CDR1 LNHDA, CDR2 SQIVND (reference sequence). The CDR3 is made up of 16 amino acids. With V trimmed by 4 bases and J by 6 bases, 13 bases remained unmatched. The DNA of the CDR3 is TGTGCCAGTAGTACCCAGATCTTGGGAGGGCTCGATACGCAGTATTTT. Protein: CASSTQILGGLDTQYF.

The V and J genes are TRBV19 and TRBJ2-6, with a weak D call TRBD1 (6 bases). Trimming took off 10 bases at V and 5 bases at J, with 12 bases between the two ends. CDR1 and CDR2 from the germline V gene are LNHDA and SQIVND (reference sequence). This CDR3 has 13 amino acids. CDR3: CATRGNRANVLTF. CDR3 nucleotide sequence: TGTGCCACCAGGGGAAATCGGGCCAACGTCCTGACTTTC.

This clone occurred many times. V gene TRBV4-2 combines with J gene TRBJ2-5; 8 nucleotides align to TRBD2. This CDR3 spans 19 amino acids. Per the germline V gene, CDR1 is LGHNA and CDR2 is YNFKEQ. V trimming: 0 bases; J trimming: 2 bases; junction bases outside the gene matches: 14. The CDR3 DNA follows: TGTGCCAGCAGCCAAGATGGGGTGGCGGGAGGCCCGCGGCAAGAGACCCAGTACTTC. Its protein product is CASSQDGVAGGPRQETQYF.

The gene calls are TRBV30 and TRBJ2-2, with 12 bases that match TRBD2. Germline assignment: CDR1 GTSNPN and CDR2 SVGIG (reference sequence). The CDR3 runs to 15 residues. The ends lost 1 base at V and 8 bases at J; junction bases unmatched: 5. The DNA for the CDR3 is TGTGCCTGGAGTGGGGGACTAGCGGGTACGGGGGAGCTGTTTTTT. Its translation: CAWSGGLAGTGELFF.

This rearrangement joins TRBV5-4 to TRBJ2-7; D uncertain. The CDR3 length is 14 residues. Trimming took off 4 bases at V and 1 base at J, with 12 bases between the two ends. In germline, CDR1 is SGHNT, CDR2 YYREEE (reference sequence). The CDR3 sequence: CASSLGGTSYEQYF. The CDR3 nucleotides are TGTGCCAGCAGCCTGGGCGGCACGTCCTACGAGCAGTACTTC. The full variable domain, with the rest looked up from reference TRBV5-4 and TRBJ2-7, is ETGVTQSPTHLIKTRGQQVTLRCSSQSGHNTVSWYQQALGQGPQFIFQYYREEENGRGNFPPRFSGLQFPNYSSELNVNALELDDSALYLCASSLGGTSYEQYFGPGTRLTVT.

This chain connects TRBV10-3 to TRBJ1-5; 8 bases are shared with TRBD1. Germline V gene lookup returns CDR1 ENHRY and CDR2 SYGVKD. With 10 bases clipped from V and 7 bases from J, the junction kept 6 bases outside the gene matches. The CDR3 is 12 amino acids. This chain's CDR3 is CASGQGPQPQHF. CDR3 DNA: TGTGCCAGCGGACAGGGACCCCAGCCCCAGCATTTT.

This rearrangement joins TRBV5-6 to TRBJ2-2; 14 bases map to TRBD2. The CDR3 length is 17 residues. After removal of 4 bases from V and 4 bases from J, the junction contained 6 bases not matched to a gene. Germline V CDR1 and CDR2: SGHDT, YYEEEE. CDR3 DNA: TGTGCCAGCAGCCTAGGGACTAGCGGGAGTCTCACCGGGGAGCTGTTTTTT. It encodes CASSLGTSGSLTGELFF. The complete variable domain, with remaining parts taken from reference TRBV5-6 and TRBJ2-2, reads DAGVTQSPTHLIKTRGQQVTLRCSPKSGHDTVSWYQQALGQGPQFIFQYYEEEERQRGNFPDRFSGHQFPNYSSELNVNALLLGDSALYLCASSLGTSGSLTGELFFGEGSRLTVL.